One TCR beta chain is described in this entry. Its antigen is unknown. In the original processing: Owing to the provision of junction-only sequences devoid of quality scores by immunoSEQ, filtering differed. The assay was immunoSEQ multiplex PCR, and TCRdb's table has in-frame clones only and misses some. V, J and clone size are taken as reported in that table, and D and trimming were inferred from the DNA itself. Of more than 90,000 clones listed, around 67% are singletons. This specimen comes from a study of shared clonotypes between healthy human individuals. The study's findings and limits: Generally, naive subsets came out with larger estimated richness than memory subsets.

The CDR3 is 14 residues long. Per germline, CDR1 SGHNT and CDR2 YENEEA. With 5 bases removed from V and 7 bases from J, the gap between germline ends came to 16 bases. V gene TRBV11-3 combines with J gene TRBJ2-3; no definite D call. The clonotype comes from a young man in good health. What was sequenced was memory CD8+ T cells sorted from blood. This sample's subset: CD45RO+ cells pooled with CCR7-negative TemRA cells. The DNA of the CDR3 is TGTGCCAGCAGCCCACCGAATCTCGCCTATACGCAGTATTTT. It is translated as CASSPPNLAYTQYF. Full variable domain (remainder filled in from reference TRBV11-3 and TRBJ2-3): EAGVVQSPRYKIIEKKQPVAFWCNPISGHNTLYWYLQNLGQGPELLIRYENEEAVDDSQLPKDRFSAERLKGVDSTLKIQPAELGDSAVYLCASSPPNLAYTQYFGPGTRLTVL.